The 32 T cell receptor beta chains below were found in one sample sequenced in a study of T cells after yellow fever vaccination. TCRdb processed the 5' RACE reads anew with MiXCR; each CDR3 protein has one entry. Here the sample spans a few hundred thousand distinct CDR3 sequences, 15% to 20% being singletons. Specimen: PBMCs, collected 15 days after the yellow fever booster vaccination. These receptors were collected from a man aged 25-40 years who received the YFV17D yellow fever vaccine.

The chain links TRBV20-1 to TRBJ2-2; TRBD2 aligns across 7 bases. V lost 4 bases to trimming and J lost 1 base; unmatched junction nucleotides: 3. CDR3 length: 14 residues. Germline V lookup: CDR1 DFQATT, CDR2 SNEGSKA (reference sequence). Here the CDR3 reads CSAIAGVNTGELFF. The CDR3 DNA follows: TGCAGTGCTATCGCGGGGGTGAACACCGGGGAGCTGTTTTTT.

A few counts support this clonotype. The V and J genes are TRBV15 and TRBJ2-1; the D is unclear. The CDR3 extends over 12 amino acids. The ends were cut back, 1 base at V and 7 bases at J, with 5 bases in the middle. From germline, CDR1 is LNHNV and CDR2 YYDKDF (reference sequence). The CDR3 bases are TGTGCCACCAGCAGAGCCGGGAATGAGCAGTTCTTC. Residues: CATSRAGNEQFF.

This clonotype was found a few times. J is TRBJ2-1 and V is TRBV5-1; D may be TRBD1 (5 bases). The CDR3 has 14 amino acids. V lost 4 bases to trimming and J lost 3 bases, with 11 bases between them. The germline CDR1 and CDR2 sequences are SGHRS and YFSETQ. CDR3 region: CASSAQDGYNEQFF. As DNA, the CDR3 is TGCGCCAGCAGCGCACAGGACGGCTACAATGAGCAGTTCTTC.

Ten or more counts support this clonotype. The rearrangement links TRBV14 to TRBJ2-5; no reliable D call. CDR1 and CDR2 from the germline V gene are SGHDN and FVKESK. V lost 5 bases to trimming and J lost 5 bases, with 15 bases between them. This CDR3 contains 14 residues. The CDR3 DNA reads as TGTGCCAGCAGCTTTCAAAGCTCCCGCGAGACCCAGTACTTC. Translated, it gives CASSFQSSRETQYF.

The chain is built from TRBV5-1 and TRBJ2-3, with 8 bases matching TRBD2. Trimming took 3 bases from V and 4 from J; bases not matched to a gene: 7. From germline, CDR1 is SGHRS and CDR2 YFSETQ. CDR3 length: 15 residues. This chain's CDR3 is CASSYASGRADTQYF. CDR3 DNA sequence: TGCGCCAGCAGCTACGCTAGCGGGCGGGCAGATACGCAGTATTTT.

This clonotype turned up a few times. V and J are TRBV5-1 and TRBJ2-7; 7 nucleotides align to TRBD1. The CDR3 is 17 amino acids. Trimming removed 3 bases from V and 1 base from J; junction bases left unmatched: 13. CDR1 SGHRS and CDR2 YFSETQ come from the germline V gene. The CDR3 spells CASSSPGRDRSSYEQYF. Here the CDR3 DNA reads TGCGCCAGCAGCTCACCTGGCCGGGACAGATCTTCCTACGAGCAGTACTTC.

The CDR3, as DNA: TGTGCCAGCAGCCTAAGCGAGGGCTATAATTCACCCCTCCACTTT. Residues: CASSLSEGYNSPLHF. The chain links TRBV27 to TRBJ1-6, with no clear D. The CDR3 runs 15 residues. The germline CDR1 and CDR2 sequences are MNHEY and SMNVEV (reference sequence). The germline V and J ends were trimmed by 6 bases and 3 bases, with 12 bases remaining between them.

The chain has TRBV12-3 or TRBV12-4 and TRBJ1-3; D is unresolved. The CDR3 is 13 amino acids. The V end was cut by 10 bases, the J end by 4 bases, with 14 bases between. CDR3 sequence reads: CATSPAQGNTIYF. The CDR3 bases are TGTGCCACCTCGCCGGCGCAAGGAAACACCATATATTTT.

CDR3 protein: CASSSRRAGRYDEQFF. The DNA for the CDR3 is TGTGCCAGCAGTTCGCGTCGGGCGGGACGGTACGATGAGCAGTTCTTC. The chain combines TRBV6-5 with TRBJ2-1; D perhaps matches TRBD2 (6 bases). Per germline, CDR1 MNHEY and CDR2 SVGAGI. The CDR3 spans 16 residues. V lost 4 bases to trimming and J lost 8 bases, with 21 bases between them.

The chain recombines TRBV20-1 with TRBJ1-4; 10 bases agree with TRBD1. The junction had 9 bases not matched to a gene; V was cut back by 6 bases and J by 8 bases. Germline V gene lookup returns CDR1 DFQATT and CDR2 SNEGSKA (reference sequence). The CDR3 extends over 14 amino acids. The CDR3 loop reads CSASFGTGAEKLFF. The CDR3 nucleotides read TGCAGTGCCTCTTTCGGGACAGGGGCCGAAAAACTGTTTTTT.

This clonotype was detected only a few times. CDR3 residues: CSASQGAQTYNEQFF. The CDR3 DNA reads TGCAGTGCTTCGCAGGGGGCTCAGACGTACAATGAGCAGTTCTTC. The V and J genes are TRBV20-1 and TRBJ2-1, with 8 bases aligning to TRBD1. Trimming removed 5 bases from V and 4 bases from J; junction bases left unmatched: 10. CDR1 and CDR2 from the germline V gene are DFQATT and SNEGSKA (reference sequence). CDR3 length: 15 residues.

V and J are TRBV7-2 and TRBJ2-7, with 11 bases that match TRBD2. With 5 bases clipped from V and 4 bases from J, the junction kept 7 bases outside the gene matches. This CDR3 comprises 15 residues. Germline loops: CDR1 SGHTA, CDR2 FQGNSA. In nucleotides, the CDR3 is TGTGCCAGCAGCGCTAGCGGGAGGCGCCGGTACGAGCAGTACTTC. As protein: CASSASGRRRYEQYF.

This clonotype has only a few counts. The chain has TRBV12-3 or TRBV12-4 and TRBJ2-7; TRBD2 agrees at 8 bases. V lost 3 bases, J lost 3 bases, and 4 bases stayed unmatched. This CDR3 is 14 amino acids long. CDR3 in DNA: TGTGCCAGCAGTTTTGGGACTAGTGGCTACGAGCAGTACTTC. It codes for CASSFGTSGYEQYF.

There are a few counts of this clonotype. The chain recombines TRBV12-3 or TRBV12-4 with TRBJ2-5; D ambiguous. Trimming stripped 4 bases from V and 1 base from J, with 16 bases between. The CDR3 has 16 residues. CDR3 protein: CASSSTLTPAQETQYF. The CDR3 DNA sequence: TGTGCCAGCAGTTCGACACTAACCCCAGCCCAAGAGACCCAGTACTTC.

The V and J genes are TRBV7-6 and TRBJ2-7; D perhaps matches TRBD2 (5 bases). CDR1 is SGHVS, CDR2 FNYEAQ, per germline. V gave up 5 bases and J gave up 6 bases, with 20 bases separating them. The CDR3 has 15 amino acids. CDR3 region: CASSPQDFTFGEQYF. CDR3 coding DNA: TGTGCCAGCAGCCCCCAGGACTTCACCTTCGGCGAGCAGTACTTC.

In its sample, this clonotype was seen a few times. V and J are TRBV9 and TRBJ2-2; 12 bases fit TRBD2. The V segment lost 3 bases and the J segment 3 bases; nucleotides outside the gene matches: 12. Germline values: CDR1 SGDLS, CDR2 YYNGEE. The CDR3 totals 19 residues. The CDR3 region is CASSEAGLAGGTYTGELFF. The DNA for the CDR3 is TGTGCCAGCAGCGAAGCCGGGCTAGCGGGAGGGACTTACACCGGGGAGCTGTTTTTT.

V usage is TRBV5-1 and J usage is TRBJ2-5; TRBD2 aligns across 9 bases. The CDR3 is 14 residues long. Trimming cost V 7 bases and J 2 bases; bases outside gene matches: 6. The germline V gene has CDR1 SGHRS and CDR2 YFSETQ. CDR3 amino acids: CASVAGVQQETQYF. The CDR3 DNA reads TGCGCCAGCGTAGCGGGAGTCCAGCAAGAGACCCAGTACTTC.

V is TRBV7-8 and J is TRBJ2-5; 11 bases line up with TRBD2. CDR3 length equals 16 residues. V lost 3 bases to trimming and J lost 4 bases; unmatched junction nucleotides: 7. Looked up from germline, CDR1 is SGHVS and CDR2 is FQNEAQ. CDR3 in amino acids: CASSFQTSGERETQYF. The CDR3 DNA reads as TGTGCCAGCAGCTTCCAGACTAGCGGGGAGCGAGAGACCCAGTACTTC.

This clonotype was recorded many times. The J gene is TRBJ1-1, the V gene TRBV12-3 or TRBV12-4; 9 bases are shared with TRBD1. Trimming at V came to 4 bases and at J to 0 bases, leaving 9 bases not matched to a gene. The CDR3 consists of 17 residues. This CDR3 is CASSSQQGAGVNTEAFF. The CDR3, as DNA: TGTGCCAGCAGTTCGCAACAGGGGGCGGGAGTGAACACTGAAGCTTTCTTT.

The chain joins TRBV5-1 to TRBJ1-1, with D unclear. Germline loops: CDR1 SGHRS, CDR2 YFSETQ. The CDR3 sequence is 14 residues long. V lost 4 bases and J lost 1, with 11 bases in between. The DNA of the CDR3 is TGCGCCAGCAGCCGAGGACGGGAGAACACTGAAGCTTTCTTT. Translation gives CASSRGRENTEAFF.

The chain is built from TRBV5-1 and TRBJ2-1; D is perhaps TRBD2 (5 bases). The germline gives CDR1 SGHRS, CDR2 YFSETQ. CDR3 length: 15 residues. Trimming removed 0 bases from V and 6 bases from J, with 13 bases in between. The CDR3 DNA reads TGCGCCAGCAGCTTGGACTCAGCGGTCGCCAATGAGCAGTTCTTC. Translation: CASSLDSAVANEQFF.

V gene TRBV20-1 combines with J gene TRBJ2-7, with D perhaps matching TRBD1 (6 bases). V was trimmed by 4 bases and J by 3 bases, leaving 13 bases between them. There are 13 residues in the CDR3. Germline lookup yields CDR1 DFQATT and CDR2 SNEGSKA (reference sequence). The CDR3 loop is CSATDRILYEQYF. CDR3 DNA: TGCAGTGCTACCGACAGGATTCTCTACGAGCAGTACTTC.

This clonotype has just one count. The chain carries TRBV12-3 or TRBV12-4 and TRBJ2-7, with D maybe TRBD2 (7 bases). The ends were cut back, 4 bases at V and 4 bases at J, with 17 bases in the middle. The CDR3 consists of 15 residues. The CDR3 bases are TGTGCCAGCAGTTCTTCCGGCGGGGGCCGGTACGAGCAGTACTTC. It specifies CASSSSGGGRYEQYF.

This chain connects TRBV4-3 to TRBJ1-2; D is perhaps TRBD1 (5 bases). The CDR3 is 15 amino acids. Trimming cost V 4 bases and J 2 bases, with 14 bases left between them. Germline V gene data show CDR1 as LGHNA and CDR2 as YSLEER. The CDR3 is CASSLDGTANYGYTF. The CDR3 nucleotides are TGCGCCAGCAGCCTAGACGGGACGGCAAACTATGGCTACACCTTC.

V gene TRBV10-3 combines with J gene TRBJ1-1; D is unresolved. Trimming removed 6 bases at V and 1 base at J, with 9 bases between. The germline V gene encodes CDR1 ENHRY and CDR2 SYGVKD. The CDR3 is 13 residues long. This chain's CDR3 is CAISPKGNTEAFF. CDR3 nucleotides: TGTGCCATCAGCCCCAAGGGGAACACTGAAGCTTTCTTT.

The V call is TRBV25-1, the J call TRBJ2-2; D gene ambiguous. The CDR3 is made up of 14 amino acids. V lost 8 bases, J lost 6 bases, and 16 bases lay in between. Germline V gives CDR1 MGHDK, CDR2 SYGVNS. The CDR3 bases are TGTGCCAGCGGCGTAAGTTTGGTCGCCGGGGAGCTGTTTTTT. This encodes CASGVSLVAGELFF.

This clonotype was recorded a few times. The CDR3 here is CASSLGLQVAYEQYF. CDR3 in DNA: TGTGCCAGCAGCTTAGGACTACAAGTCGCCTACGAGCAGTACTTC. V gene TRBV7-2 combines with J gene TRBJ2-7, with D maybe TRBD2 (5 bases). This CDR3 spans 15 amino acids. Germline-derived CDR1 and CDR2 are SGHTA and FQGNSA. Between the trimmed V and J ends, which lost 1 base and 2 bases, there was a span of 12 bases.

In this sample, this clonotype turned up a few times. The chain recombines TRBV5-1 with TRBJ2-1; no clear D gene. This CDR3 has 15 residues. Trimming left V 0 bases short and J 5 bases short, with 12 bases between. The germline CDR1 and CDR2 sequences are SGHRS and YFSETQ. In nucleotides, the CDR3 is TGCGCCAGCAGCTTGGGTCGTGCTAGGGACAATGAGCAGTTCTTC. Translation gives CASSLGRARDNEQFF.

This clonotype has more than one count but fewer than ten. J is TRBJ2-7 and V is TRBV5-1; the match to TRBD1 covers 9 bases. Germline V CDR1 and CDR2: SGHRS, YFSETQ. This CDR3 has 16 residues. The trim removed 4 bases at V and 3 bases at J, leaving 11 bases unmatched. The CDR3 sequence: CASSLQGAPAVYEQYF. CDR3 bases: TGCGCCAGCAGCCTACAGGGGGCTCCTGCAGTCTACGAGCAGTACTTC.

This chain uses TRBV15 with TRBJ2-3, with 10 bases matching TRBD1. CDR1 LNHNV and CDR2 YYDKDF come from the germline V gene (reference sequence). V lost 0 bases and J lost 1; bases outside the gene matches: 10. The CDR3 contains 19 residues. The CDR3 DNA reads TGTGCCACCAGCAGAGAGGGACAGGGGTCGGACGGACGCACAGATACGCAGTATTTT. Translating it yields CATSREGQGSDGRTDTQYF.

The chain has TRBV11-1 and TRBJ2-1, with D tentatively TRBD2 (6 bases). CDR1 and CDR2 from the germline V gene are SGHAT and FQDESV (reference sequence). The V end was cut by 2 bases, the J end by 0 bases, with 26 bases between. There are 21 residues in the CDR3. The CDR3 protein is CASSLFAGGSYLEFSYNEQFF. For the CDR3, the DNA is TGTGCCAGCAGCTTATTCGCTGGGGGGTCTTATCTCGAGTTCTCCTACAATGAGCAGTTCTTC.

The chain has TRBV3-1 and TRBJ2-3; D is unclear. Germline CDR1 is LGHDT and CDR2 is YNNKEL (reference sequence). CDR3 length equals 15 residues. Trimming left V 3 bases short and J 0 bases short, with 10 bases between. The CDR3: CASSQFKASTDTQYF. In DNA, the CDR3 is TGTGCCAGCAGCCAGTTCAAGGCTAGCACAGATACGCAGTATTTT.